Sequencing of this T cell receptor beta chain was carried out in a study of response to subunit inactivated influenza vaccine (dated by TCRdb to about 2018). Describing the broader study: The study used deep quantitative T cell receptor repertoire profiling to track responses to a trivalent subunit inactivated influenza vaccine.

CDR1 and CDR2 are drawn from the germline V gene (reference sequence): SGHKS, YYEKEE. V loses 2 bases, J loses 3 bases, and the germline ends lie 6 bases apart. The CDR3 covers 14 residues, taking in both the cysteine and the phenylalanine. The CDR3 DNA has 42 bases and is translated from base 1. The library was built by means of RT-PCR. Sequencer: Illumina HiSeq 2500. TCRdb itself trimmed the public reads at Q25 with fastp, ran MiXCR and retained productive beta chains. Rows with one shared CDR3 protein collapse into an entry with the most common genes and DNA. This sample gives hundreds of thousands of distinct CDR3 sequences in total; 12% of them show up just once. The top ten clones comprise about 10% of the sample. About this clonotype: Its antigen is unknown. Per-base quality was not reported, and no clone a single base away is much larger than it.

What the work shows at the level of the full study, not this receptor alone: The authors proposed that each seasonal influenza vaccination may bring in only a limited number of new T cells.

The sequences come from PBMCs from blood, collected on the day of vaccination. The rearranged segments are TRBV5-5 and TRBJ1-6, with an unclear D gene assignment. The receptor was isolated from a man aged 45-60 years who received an inactivated influenza vaccine. Donor details come from another sample of the same person, matched by shared clones. The sequenced DNA is TGTGCCAGCAGCTTAAGGTACTATAATTCACCCCTCCACTTT. Its translation reads: CASSLRYYNSPLHF.